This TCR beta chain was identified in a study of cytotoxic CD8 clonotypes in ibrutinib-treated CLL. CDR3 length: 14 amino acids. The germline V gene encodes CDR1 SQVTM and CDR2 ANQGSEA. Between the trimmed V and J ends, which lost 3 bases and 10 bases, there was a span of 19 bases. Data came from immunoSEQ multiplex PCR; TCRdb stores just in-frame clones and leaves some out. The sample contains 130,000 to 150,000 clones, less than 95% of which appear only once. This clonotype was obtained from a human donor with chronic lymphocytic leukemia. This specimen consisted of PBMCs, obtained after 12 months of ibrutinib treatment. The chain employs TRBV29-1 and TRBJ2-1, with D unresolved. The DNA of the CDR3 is TGCAGCGTTGAGGCGTCCCTGCCCACTAAGGAGCAGTTCTTC. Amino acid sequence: CSVEASLPTKEQFF.